This is a list of T cell receptor beta chains from one sample in a study of blood T cell repertoires in COVID-19. Only in-frame clones appear in the TCRdb table, and some are missing; sequencing was by immunoSEQ multiplex PCR. The table lists under 200,000 clones, about four fifths of them singletons. Material: peripheral blood. These TCRs come from a man in his 70s with active or convalescent COVID-19. Each CDR3 is given with its conserved first and last residue. Each record gives: J gene, V gene, CDR3 protein.

TRBJ2-3 | TRBV10-1 | CASSDGTGGADTQYF
TRBJ2-5 | TRBV10-3 | CATAKFQRGGQETQYF
TRBJ1-1 | TRBV18 | CASSLTGGNTEAFF
TRBJ1-1 | TRBV28 | CASSLLNRGSEAFF
TRBJ2-5 | TRBV21-1 | CASSPGRAKTQYF
TRBJ2-3 | TRBV3-1/TRBV3-2 | CASSRGTSGGARSTDTQYF
TRBJ1-2 | TRBV18 | CASSPPGQLGYTF
TRBJ2-2 | TRBV2 | CASSGPFHTGELFF
TRBJ1-1 | TRBV7-9 | CASSSWDRVNTEAFF
TRBJ2-1 | TRBV9 | CASSVAARAGDRGEQFF
TRBJ2-3 | TRBV9 | CASSSSGGASSTDTQYF
TRBJ1-4 | TRBV18 | CASSRDGQGATNEKLFF
TRBJ2-5 | TRBV5-5 | CASSLELRGKTQYF
TRBJ1-5 | TRBV7-2 | CASSWDTHQPQHF
TRBJ1-5 | TRBV19 | CASSIAWDRVNQPQHF
TRBJ1-5 | TRBV19 | CASSIQRDQPQHF
TRBJ2-7 | TRBV5-1 | CASSVPGTGGEQYF
TRBJ2-2 | TRBV19 | CASSAAGTGVTDKLFF
TRBJ1-2 | TRBV5-1 | CASSRTGDNYGYTF
TRBJ2-1 | TRBV28 | CASKGLAGEQFF
TRBJ2-3 | TRBV9 | CASSFSSGTSALMEDTQYF
TRBJ1-2 | TRBV3-1/TRBV3-2 | CASSLQLTGYGYTF
TRBJ1-2 | TRBV9 | CASSAADGYTF
TRBJ1-3 | TRBV5-1 | CASRTGGSSGNTIYF
TRBJ2-2 | TRBV11-2 | CASSFSLYERELFF
TRBJ2-7 | TRBV6-5 | CASSKQGLAYEQYF
TRBJ1-2 | TRBV10-3 | CAIKPGTANYGYTF
TRBJ2-3 | TRBV6-2/TRBV6-3 | CASTPGGGFDTQYF
TRBJ1-4 | TRBV7-9 | CASSPTGVNEKLFF
TRBJ1-6 | TRBV9 | CASSVQASVNSPLHF
TRBJ2-3 | TRBV5-6 | CASSQTRGRATDTQYF
TRBJ2-4 | TRBV2 | CASSEALHGAGDLNIQYF
TRBJ1-2 | TRBV25-1 | CASSGWTGGRYGYTF
TRBJ1-6 | TRBV5-1 | CASSLEPEGESPLHF
TRBJ1-1 | TRBV6-1 | CASSEARWAGGNTEAFF
TRBJ1-1 | TRBV5-5 | CASSTSLEAFF
TRBJ2-7 | TRBV24-1 | CATSDPRQHIVSYEQYF
TRBJ1-3 | TRBV18 | CASSRRTGGPRDSGNTIYF
TRBJ1-2 | TRBV4-1 | CASSQERGNYGYTF
TRBJ1-3 | TRBV7-2 | CASSLLGGASGNTIYF
TRBJ2-2 | TRBV5-5 | CASSRSGDYTTGELFF
TRBJ2-3 | TRBV5-4 | CASSLFRNLLVHGGDTQYF
TRBJ1-1 | TRBV5-6 | CASSFLARGNTEAFF
TRBJ2-1 | TRBV27 | CASRPRQRNEQFF
TRBJ1-2 | TRBV5-8 | CASSPRQGALGMYGYTF
TRBJ1-3 | TRBV11-2 | CASSLDNSGASWNTIYF
TRBJ1-5 | TRBV12-3/TRBV12-4 | CASSLENTGAQHF
TRBJ2-7 | TRBV6-1 | CASSEILAGGIYEQYF
TRBJ2-7 | TRBV11-2 | CASSLQGGYEQYF
TRBJ1-1 | TRBV5-1 | CASSLADRGETEAFF
TRBJ1-2 | TRBV6-5 | CASRLTGELYGYTF